The TCR beta chain under discussion was sequenced for a study of graft-versus-host responses after intestinal transplantation (dated by TCRdb to the early 2020s). The study in broad terms: The transplants that recipients received were multivisceral, liver-intestinal, or isolated intestinal. Every recipient was given anti-thymocyte globulin induction, followed by approximately three years of maintenance tacrolimus and steroids. After intestinal transplantation, graft-versus-host and host-versus-graft alloreactive T cell clones in the graft, circulation and bone marrow were tracked using bulk TCR-beta CDR3 sequencing. Alloreactive clones were identified by sequencing pre-transplant mixed lymphocyte reaction products and comparing them with unstimulated pre-transplant donor and recipient T cells. The cohort enrolled about 23 intestinal transplant recipients, one of whom was a retransplant, and a few patients without pretransplant specimens were excluded. A peak of at least 4% donor T cells among recipient peripheral blood mononuclear cells was the definition used for donor T cell macrochimerism. Instead of going to the commercial service, samples from a few later patients were sequenced in-house on an Illumina MiSeq and processed with MiXCR. The paper's findings and limits, for the study overall: The relatively low number and heterogeneity of intestinal transplant patients limited the conclusions. GvH clones were detected in recipient bone marrow, and some of these GvH clones were observed earlier in ileal mucosa or blood, consistent with an intestinal mucosal origin. Early after transplant, peak levels of circulating GvH clones were found to be associated with declines in HvG clones. Patients with donor T cell macrochimerism had high GvH to HvG T cell clonal ratios in their allografts.

CDR3 length: 16 amino acids, cysteine to phenylalanine. Here the CDR3 DNA is all that survives: 48 bases in frame from base 1. The germline V gene yields SGHTA for CDR1 and FQGTGA for CDR2. Trimming accounts for 5 bases at V and 7 bases at J, while the number of junction bases matched to no gene is 8. In regard to this clone: Its target antigen remains unknown. No much larger clone is present one base from it, and per-base qualities are unavailable.

The library was made by the immunoSEQ multiplex PCR assay. For most patients, high-throughput TCR-beta CDR3 sequencing of genomic DNA was performed by Adaptive Biotechnologies. The published analysis was carried out like this. TCR sequencing data for over 15 patients were retrieved from Adaptive's ImmunoSEQ software; a few other patients were processed with MiXCR and VDJtools. CDR3 nucleotide sequences shared between donor and recipient were removed because their origin could not be assigned. To count as alloreactive, a clone needed at least 2-fold expansion over unstimulated cells and a minimum CFSE-low frequency of 0.002% (template counts) or 0.001% (read counts). Clones were considered mappable if detected in sequenced pre-transplant spleen, lymph node, or MLR CFSE-low populations of the donor or recipient. The cumulative frequency of alloreactive clones was calculated as a percentage of all sequences, weighted by copy number. Drawn from immuneACCESS, this table holds only the in-frame rearrangements with V and J called that TCRdb kept. Clones are partly lost; checked studies trace under half to an unresolved V gene and leave the rest unexplained. The DNA was the basis for D and trimming; V, J and clone size are from that table. Across this sample there are 50,000 or so clones, with 90% to 95% seen only once. The ten largest clones take up 2.5% to 3% of the sample.

In the first month after transplant, blood samples were collected up to 4 times, and after that at least monthly when available. Here the sequenced sample was PBMCs, taken around 120 days after intestinal transplantation. The sequence was collected from a human patient who received an intestinal transplant, so some T cells may come from the graft donor. The sequence links TRBV7-3 to TRBJ2-1; TRBD2 fits 13 bases in the junction. CDR3 protein: CASSPSPGLAGNEQFF. The sequenced DNA is TGTGCCAGCAGCCCCTCTCCGGGACTAGCGGGAAATGAGCAGTTCTTC.